The 32 T cell receptor beta chains below come from one sample, sequenced in a study of T and B cells in COVID-19 patients (dated by TCRdb to 2018 to 2021). TRB repertoires were amplified using roughly 220-550 ng of genomic DNA isolated from blood. The listed sequencing device is Illumina MiSeq. TRB rearrangements were amplified by multiplex PCR with BIOMED2 TRB-A/B primer pools. In-frame beta chains were kept once TCRdb had trimmed the public reads at Q25 with fastp and called clones with MiXCR. Every distinct CDR3 protein forms one entry, paired with its most common genes and DNA. In all, the sample holds 4,000 to 6,000 distinct CDR3 sequences, and 20% to 25% of those were seen once. The ten largest clonotypes hold roughly 12% of the sample. The sequenced sample consisted of blood. The source of these receptors is a human donor with active COVID-19.

The rearrangement uses TRBV29-1 and TRBJ2-7, with 7 bases fitting TRBD1. CDR3 size: 14 residues. Germline V gene lookup returns CDR1 SQVTM and CDR2 ANQGSEA. V trimming: 0 bases; J trimming: 3 bases; junction bases outside the gene matches: 5. The CDR3 protein is CSVEDPGQSYEQYF. For the CDR3, the DNA is TGCAGCGTTGAAGACCCGGGACAGAGCTACGAGCAGTACTTC.

By sample fraction, this clonotype is medium-sized (0.01 to 0.1%). This chain joins TRBV13 and TRBJ2-1; 9 nucleotides match TRBD2. In germline, CDR1 is PRHDT, CDR2 FYEKMQ (reference sequence). The J segment lost 6 bases and the V segment lost 6 bases, leaving 9 bases of the junction unmatched. The CDR3 covers 15 residues. CDR3 bases: TGTGCCAGCAGTTGGCTAGCGGGAAGCGTCAATGAGCAGTTCTTC. Translated, it gives CASSWLAGSVNEQFF. The entire variable domain, with the rest obtained from reference TRBV13 and TRBJ2-1, is as follows: AAGVIQSPRHLIKEKRETATLKCYPIPRHDTVYWYQQGPGQDPQFLISFYEKMQSDKGSIPDRFSAQQFSDYHSELNMSSLELGDSALYFCASSWLAGSVNEQFFGPGTRLTVL.

Within the sample, this clonotype is medium-sized (0.01 to 0.1%). The chain couples TRBV11-1 to TRBJ1-2; no definite D call. Germline lookup yields CDR1 SGHAT and CDR2 FQDESV (reference sequence). V dropped 5 bases and J dropped 2 bases, with 12 bases sitting between them. This CDR3 has 14 amino acids. CDR3 sequence reads: CASSRGQVNYGYTF. DNA of the CDR3: TGTGCCAGCAGCCGAGGGCAGGTAAACTATGGCTACACCTTC.

Relative to its sample, this clonotype is medium-sized (0.01 to 0.1%). This chain connects TRBV27 to TRBJ1-5; D unresolved. Trimming cost V 0 bases and J 7 bases, with 10 bases left between them. This CDR3 is built from 14 residues. CDR1 is MNHEY and CDR2 is SMNVEV in the germline V gene (reference sequence). In DNA, the CDR3 is TGTGCCAGCAGTTTATCAGGGAATGAGCAGCCCCAGCATTTT. It specifies CASSLSGNEQPQHF.

The chain couples TRBV11-3 to TRBJ2-1; perhaps TRBD1 as D (6 bases). In germline, CDR1 is SGHNT, CDR2 YENEEA. The CDR3 has 14 amino acids. Trimming removed 4 bases from V and 4 bases from J, with 11 bases in between. CDR3 DNA sequence: TGTGCCAGCAGCTACCGGGACACATACAATGAGCAGTTCTTC. Its protein product is CASSYRDTYNEQFF.

V is TRBV4-2 and J is TRBJ2-1, with D uncertain. CDR1 is LGHNA and CDR2 is YNFKEQ in the germline V gene. The CDR3 contains 11 residues. The germline V and J ends were trimmed by 3 bases and 7 bases, with 4 bases remaining between them. CDR3: CASSHINEQFF. The CDR3 bases are TGTGCCAGCAGCCATATAAATGAGCAGTTCTTC.

The chain uses TRBV6-6 and TRBJ2-6; TRBD1 aligns across 10 bases. Per the germline V gene, CDR1 is MNHNY and CDR2 is SVGAGI (reference sequence). The trim removed 6 bases at V and 3 bases at J, leaving 5 bases unmatched. The CDR3 loop spans 16 amino acids. The CDR3 reads CASSTGQGVGANVLTF. The CDR3 nucleotides read TGTGCCAGCAGCACTGGACAGGGGGTTGGGGCCAACGTCCTGACTTTC.

By sample fraction, this clonotype is medium-sized. This rearrangement joins TRBV6-6 to TRBJ2-1; TRBD2 aligns across 10 bases. The V segment lost 6 bases and the J segment 2 bases; nucleotides outside the gene matches: 4. Germline lookup yields CDR1 MNHNY and CDR2 SVGAGI (reference sequence). This CDR3 region has 15 residues. This chain's CDR3 is CASSRTSGTYNEQFF. Here the CDR3 DNA reads TGTGCCAGCAGCCGGACTAGCGGTACCTACAATGAGCAGTTCTTC.

Only a few counts were recorded for this clonotype. The rearrangement joins TRBV20-1 to TRBJ2-1; D unresolved. CDR1 DFQATT and CDR2 SNEGSKA come from the germline V gene (reference sequence). V was clipped by 5 bases and J by 1 base, with 0 bases between them. This CDR3 spans 10 amino acids. The CDR3 loop is CSASYNEQFF. CDR3 bases: TGCAGTGCTTCCTACAATGAGCAGTTCTTC.

This clonotype has just a few counts. This chain uses TRBV12-3 or TRBV12-4 with TRBJ1-5, with D unresolved. With 2 bases removed from V and 4 bases from J, the gap between germline ends came to 24 bases. The CDR3 spans 19 residues. CDR3 coding DNA: TGTGCCAGCAGTTTAAATTCCGGCCTCCGTCTCCCTTATAATCAGCCCCAGCATTTT. It yields the protein CASSLNSGLRLPYNQPQHF.

The chain combines TRBV14 with TRBJ1-1; D is perhaps TRBD1 (5 bases). The CDR3 covers 13 residues. CDR1 is SGHDN, CDR2 FVKESK, per germline. V dropped 4 bases and J dropped 4 bases, with 10 bases sitting between them. The CDR3 nucleotides read TGTGCCAGCAGCCCACAGGTCGGCACTGAAGCTTTCTTT. Translated, it gives CASSPQVGTEAFF.

The J gene is TRBJ2-1, the V gene TRBV11-2; TRBD2 is a possible D gene (6 bases). Trimming removed 8 bases at V and 8 bases at J, with 13 bases between. The CDR3 has 12 residues. Germline V gene lookup returns CDR1 SGHAT and CDR2 FQNNGV. The CDR3 coding sequence is TGTGCCAGCGTCACATGGGGGGATGAGCAGTTCTTC. The encoded protein is CASVTWGDEQFF.

The chain employs TRBV18 and TRBJ2-7, with 7 positions matching TRBD1. J lost 3 bases, V lost 2 bases, and 1 base had no gene match. This CDR3 is 13 amino acids long. Germline CDR1 reads KGHSH; CDR2 reads LQKENI. The CDR3 DNA is TGTGCCAGCTCACCAGGGACAGACTACGAGCAGTACTTC. It encodes CASSPGTDYEQYF.

V is TRBV7-9 and J is TRBJ2-5; 16 bases fit TRBD2. The germline V gene encodes CDR1 SEHNR and CDR2 FQNEAQ (reference sequence). The length of the CDR3 is 17 residues. The ends lost 5 bases at V and 5 bases at J; junction bases unmatched: 8. The CDR3 spells CASSGGLAGGPSETQYF. The CDR3, as DNA: TGTGCCAGCAGCGGGGGACTAGCGGGAGGGCCCTCGGAGACCCAGTACTTC.

Many counts were recorded for this clonotype. This chain connects TRBV6-2 or TRBV6-3 to TRBJ1-2; D call uncertain. V lost 7 bases and J 5 bases, leaving 14 bases between the germline ends. This CDR3 region has 13 residues. CDR1 and CDR2 (germline): MNHEY, SVGEGT. The CDR3 reads CASTEGLMYGYTF. CDR3 DNA: TGTGCCAGCACTGAAGGGTTGATGTATGGCTACACCTTC.

The table lists this clonotype with a few counts. The V gene is TRBV7-2, the J gene TRBJ2-1; 7 nucleotides align to TRBD2. V shed 8 bases, J shed 1 base, and the junction held 8 bases outside the gene matches. The CDR3 consists of 15 residues. The germline gives CDR1 SGHTA, CDR2 FQGNSA. CDR3 nucleotide sequence: TGTGCCAGCCTCCTGGGGAGGGGATCCTACAATGAGCAGTTCTTC. This encodes CASLLGRGSYNEQFF.

The chain has TRBV20-1 and TRBJ2-7, with TRBD2 matching 10 bases. Looked up from germline, CDR1 is DFQATT and CDR2 is SNEGSKA (reference sequence). J lost 3 bases, V lost 3 bases, and 8 bases had no gene match. This CDR3 is 15 amino acids long. This chain's CDR3 is CSARDYLAGDYEQYF. The CDR3 DNA reads TGCAGTGCTAGGGACTACCTAGCGGGAGACTACGAGCAGTACTTC.

By share, this clonotype counts as medium-sized. The V and J genes are TRBV12-3 or TRBV12-4 and TRBJ2-3, with D tentatively TRBD2 (6 bases). V was shortened by 6 bases and J by 4 bases, with 8 bases between the two germline ends. This CDR3 has 12 amino acids. For the CDR3, the DNA is TGTGCCAGCAGAAGACTAGCAGATACGCAGTATTTT. Translating it yields CASRRLADTQYF.

V usage is TRBV4-3 and J usage is TRBJ1-5; D not certain. Trimming left V 0 bases short and J 5 bases short, with 5 bases between. The CDR3 consists of 13 residues. Germline CDR1 is LGHNA and CDR2 is YSLEER. The CDR3 protein is CASSQDVYQPQHF. The CDR3 DNA sequence: TGCGCCAGCAGCCAAGATGTATATCAGCCCCAGCATTTT.

The chain links TRBV4-3 to TRBJ2-3, with no clear D. This CDR3 contains 16 residues. Germline V lookup: CDR1 LGHNA, CDR2 YSLEER. The V end lost 0 bases, the J end lost 6 bases, and 16 bases lay between the germline ends. The CDR3: CASSQDKPSIWDTQYF. The CDR3 DNA is TGCGCCAGCAGCCAAGATAAACCCTCGATATGGGATACGCAGTATTTT.

A few counts support this clonotype. The chain has TRBV6-2 or TRBV6-3 and TRBJ1-3; D gene ambiguous. The V gene lost 5 bases and the J gene lost 3 bases, with 11 bases spanning the gap. Per the germline V gene, CDR1 is MNHEY and CDR2 is SVGEGT. This CDR3 is built from 14 residues. The CDR3 is CASSGPFVGNTIYF. CDR3 sequence (DNA): TGTGCCAGCAGTGGCCCCTTCGTTGGAAACACCATATATTTT.

This clonotype turned up a few times. This chain uses TRBV7-9 with TRBJ1-1; a possible D gene is TRBD1 (6 bases). CDR1 SEHNR and CDR2 FQNEAQ come from the germline V gene (reference sequence). V was shortened by 5 bases and J by 4 bases, with 8 bases between the two germline ends. There are 12 residues in the CDR3. The chain's CDR3 is CASSEGVTEAFF. CDR3 sequence (DNA): TGTGCCAGCAGCGAGGGGGTCACTGAAGCTTTCTTT.

The rearrangement uses TRBV20-1 and TRBJ2-5, with 7 bases that match TRBD1. Germline CDR1 DFQATT, CDR2 SNEGSKA (reference sequence). The CDR3 has 13 amino acids. Trimming cost V 5 bases and J 3 bases; bases outside gene matches: 6. The CDR3 nucleotides read TGCAGTGCTTTACAGGGGTTTGAAGAGACCCAGTACTTC. Protein sequence: CSALQGFEETQYF.

This clonotype was seen more than once but under ten times. The gene calls are TRBV5-4 and TRBJ2-5; 11 bases match TRBD1. CDR1 and CDR2 (germline): SGHNT, YYREEE (reference sequence). Germline trimming cut 3 bases from V and 4 bases from J; bases unmatched to any gene: 11. This CDR3 region has 17 residues. The CDR3: CASSSPWDRGSGETQYF. CDR3 bases: TGTGCCAGCAGCTCGCCCTGGGACAGGGGGTCCGGAGAGACCCAGTACTTC.

This clonotype was seen once. The gene calls are TRBV27 and TRBJ2-5; D is unclear. The ends were cut back, 6 bases at V and 5 bases at J, with 13 bases in the middle. The CDR3 extends over 13 amino acids. Germline CDR1 and CDR2: MNHEY and SMNVEV (reference sequence). The CDR3 sequence is CASSPPSRETQYF. The CDR3 nucleotides are TGTGCCAGCAGCCCCCCCTCCCGGGAGACCCAGTACTTC.

This clonotype was counted only a few times. V is TRBV5-1 and J is TRBJ2-1; unclear D gene. The CDR3 extends over 17 amino acids. V dropped 2 bases and J dropped 2 bases, with 17 bases sitting between them. Germline CDR1 and CDR2: SGHRS and YFSETQ. In nucleotides, the CDR3 is TGCGCCAGCAGCTTCACTTCGGGCTCTCAGACCTACAATGAGCAGTTCTTC. As protein: CASSFTSGSQTYNEQFF.

This clonotype is medium-sized by share. The V and J genes are TRBV6-6 and TRBJ1-6; D is possibly TRBD1 (6 bases). Germline V CDR1 and CDR2: MNHNY, SVGAGI (reference sequence). The V end lost 6 bases, the J end lost 10 bases, and 16 bases lay between the germline ends. CDR3 length equals 14 residues. The CDR3 DNA sequence: TGTGCCAGCAGCTCACAGGGATTTGGCTCACCCCTCCACTTT. As protein: CASSSQGFGSPLHF.

The V and J genes are TRBV5-1 and TRBJ1-2; D is uncertain. The CDR3 is 14 residues long. Between the trimmed V and J ends, which lost 5 bases and 2 bases, there was a span of 13 bases. Germline V gene data show CDR1 as SGHRS and CDR2 as YFSETQ. DNA for the CDR3: TGCGCCAGCAGTGATCTCGGGCGAAACTATGGCTACACCTTC. It translates to CASSDLGRNYGYTF.

The sample holds many counts of this clonotype. V usage is TRBV27 and J usage is TRBJ1-1; the D gene is possibly TRBD1 (6 bases). Trimming removed 4 bases from V and 0 bases from J, with 9 bases in between. The CDR3 spans 14 residues. The germline V gene encodes CDR1 MNHEY and CDR2 SMNVEV (reference sequence). In DNA, the CDR3 is TGTGCCAGCAGTTGGGGACATTTGAACACTGAAGCTTTCTTT. Its protein is CASSWGHLNTEAFF.

The chain is built from TRBV4-2 and TRBJ1-1, with TRBD1 matching over 8 bases. With 4 bases clipped from V and 1 base from J, the junction kept 5 bases outside the gene matches. Germline loops: CDR1 LGHNA, CDR2 YNFKEQ. The length of the CDR3 is 15 residues. The CDR3 DNA reads as TGTGCCAGCAGCCCCGGACAGGGTGGGAACACTGAAGCTTTCTTT. Its translation: CASSPGQGGNTEAFF.

This chain connects TRBV25-1 to TRBJ1-2; 7 nucleotides line up with TRBD1. This CDR3 is built from 16 residues. V lost 5 bases, J lost 2 bases, and 11 bases stayed unmatched. The germline V gene encodes CDR1 MGHDK and CDR2 SYGVNS. CDR3 DNA sequence: TGTGCCAGCAGTTCTAGGGGGGGCAGGGGGAACTATGGCTACACCTTC. It codes for CASSSRGGRGNYGYTF.

Relative to its sample, this clonotype is medium-sized (0.01 to 0.1%). CDR3 DNA sequence: TGTGCCAGCAGTTACCCGCAACTTTCTGGAAACACCATATATTTT. Amino acids: CASSYPQLSGNTIYF. The chain carries TRBV6-2 or TRBV6-3 and TRBJ1-3; D gene uncertain. This CDR3 comprises 15 residues. Trimming took off 2 bases at V and 1 base at J, with 9 bases between the two ends. Germline CDR1 reads MNHEY; CDR2 reads SVGEGT.